These 31 T cell receptor beta chains were sequenced from one sample in a study of blood T cell repertoires in COVID-19. The repertoire was sequenced with immunoSEQ multiplex PCR; TCRdb's copy has only in-frame clones and lacks some. Of under 150,000 clones listed, around 81% are singletons. The sequenced material came from peripheral blood. Every receptor here comes from a man aged 35 to 55 with active or convalescent COVID-19.

The gene calls are TRBV3-1 (or the pseudogene TRBV3-2) and TRBJ2-3; perhaps TRBD1 as D (5 bases). CDR3 size: 14 residues. Per the germline V gene, CDR1 is LGHDT and CDR2 is YNNKEL (reference sequence). The ends were cut back, 1 base at V and 4 bases at J, with 9 bases in the middle. CDR3 coding DNA: TGTGCCAGCAGCCAAGTTGTAGGGGCAGATACGCAGTATTTT. The encoded protein is CASSQVVGADTQYF.

V usage is TRBV20-1 and J usage is TRBJ2-5, with D uncertain. V dropped 6 bases and J dropped 5 bases, with 10 bases sitting between them. Looked up from germline, CDR1 is DFQATT and CDR2 is SNEGSKA (reference sequence). CDR3 size: 11 residues. The CDR3 DNA reads as TGCAGTGCCACCCCGGTCGAGACCCAGTACTTC. Its protein is CSATPVETQYF.

V gene TRBV7-9 combines with J gene TRBJ1-5; 8 nucleotides align to TRBD1. CDR3 size: 15 residues. Trimming removed 4 bases from V and 6 bases from J; junction bases left unmatched: 8. CDR1 SEHNR and CDR2 FQNEAQ come from the germline V gene (reference sequence). CDR3 DNA sequence: TGTGCCAGCAGCTCTACGGACAGGGAGGGTCAGCCCCAGCATTTT. Its translation: CASSSTDREGQPQHF.

The genes are TRBV15 and TRBJ1-3; 10 bases line up with TRBD1. The junction had 2 bases not matched to a gene; V was cut back by 1 base and J by 2 bases. This CDR3 is built from 16 residues. CDR1 and CDR2 from the germline V gene are LNHNV and YYDKDF (reference sequence). The CDR3 DNA reads as TGTGCCACCAGCAGAGCCGGGACAGGGGCTGGAAACACCATATATTTT. Translated, it gives CATSRAGTGAGNTIYF.

CDR3 protein: CASSFGGGRGYTF. CDR3 DNA sequence: TGTGCCAGCAGTTTTGGTGGGGGGAGAGGCTACACCTTC. The chain recombines TRBV12-3 or TRBV12-4 with TRBJ1-2, with D possibly TRBD1 on 5 matching bases. This CDR3 has 13 amino acids. Between the trimmed V and J ends, which lost 3 bases and 8 bases, there was a span of 13 bases.

This chain links TRBV5-1 with TRBJ2-3, with no clear D. CDR1 and CDR2 from the germline V gene are SGHRS and YFSETQ. This CDR3 has 15 residues. With 7 bases removed from V and 0 bases from J, the gap between germline ends came to 15 bases. CDR3: CASSTRVSSTDTQYF. The CDR3 DNA follows: TGCGCCAGCTCCACCCGGGTGTCCAGCACAGATACGCAGTATTTT.

There are a few counts of this clone. This chain joins TRBV9 and TRBJ1-4; 8 nucleotides line up with TRBD1. The CDR3 is 14 amino acids. V lost 4 bases, J lost 8 bases, and 7 bases stayed unmatched. Per germline, CDR1 SGDLS and CDR2 YYNGEE. The CDR3 loop is CASSSGQGKEKLFF. CDR3 sequence (DNA): TGTGCCAGCAGCTCCGGACAGGGAAAGGAAAAACTGTTTTTT.

The chain carries TRBV19 and TRBJ2-7, with D perhaps matching TRBD1 (6 bases). Trimming took off 6 bases at V and 0 bases at J, with 12 bases between the two ends. From germline, CDR1 is LNHDA and CDR2 SQIVND (reference sequence). The CDR3 is 14 residues long. The CDR3, as DNA: TGTGCCAGTAGCGAACAGGGAGACTCCTACGAGCAGTACTTC. Translating it yields CASSEQGDSYEQYF.

The chain couples TRBV6-5 to TRBJ2-6; D ambiguous. Germline values: CDR1 MNHEY, CDR2 SVGAGI. V was pared by 4 bases and J by 0 bases, with 10 bases between. The CDR3 has 16 residues. The CDR3 is CASSLVYSSGANVLTF. Here the CDR3 DNA reads TGTGCCAGCAGTTTAGTATACAGCTCTGGGGCCAACGTCCTGACTTTC.

The rearrangement joins TRBV7-8 to TRBJ2-1; possible D gene TRBD1, 6 bases. Germline V gives CDR1 SGHVS, CDR2 FQNEAQ. Trimming stripped 3 bases from V and 7 bases from J, with 10 bases between. This CDR3 has 13 residues. For the CDR3, the DNA is TGTGCCAGCAGCTTCAACACAGGGAATGAGCAGTTCTTC. Its translation is CASSFNTGNEQFF.

The gene calls are TRBV5-4 and TRBJ2-5; 8 bases match TRBD1. Germline trimming cut 3 bases from V and 4 bases from J; bases unmatched to any gene: 11. Germline V lookup: CDR1 SGHNT, CDR2 YYREEE (reference sequence). The CDR3 is 16 residues long. CDR3 DNA: TGTGCCAGCAGCTCGGCCCTCCAGGGGGCGGTAGAGACCCAGTACTTC. This sequence encodes CASSSALQGAVETQYF.

This chain links TRBV27 with TRBJ2-2; TRBD1 matches at 8 bases. J lost 4 bases, V lost 5 bases, and 6 bases had no gene match. Germline V gene sequence: CDR1 MNHEY, CDR2 SMNVEV (reference sequence). This CDR3 contains 15 residues. The CDR3 sequence is CASSPQGAVTGELFF. For the CDR3, the DNA is TGTGCCAGCAGTCCCCAGGGGGCCGTCACCGGGGAGCTGTTTTTT.

The gene calls are TRBV7-2 and TRBJ2-4, with 12 bases that match TRBD2. With 5 bases clipped from V and 7 bases from J, the junction kept 15 bases outside the gene matches. CDR3 length equals 18 residues. The V gene's germline CDR1 is SGHTA and CDR2 FQGNSA. The CDR3 loop reads CASSITPLAGGARNIQYF. The CDR3 DNA sequence: TGTGCCAGCAGCATAACACCCCTAGCGGGGGGGGCTCGGAACATTCAGTACTTC. Using reference TRBV7-2 and TRBJ2-4 for the parts outside the CDR3, the full variable domain is GAGVSQSPSNKVTEKGKDVELRCDPISGHTALYWYRQSLGQGLEFLIYFQGNSAPDKSGLPSDRFSAERTGGSVSTLTIQRTQQEDSAVYLCASSITPLAGGARNIQYFGAGTRLSVL.

In this sample, this clone turned up once. This chain uses TRBV4-3 with TRBJ1-1, with D perhaps matching TRBD1 (6 bases). V was cut by 4 bases and J by 4 bases, with 13 bases left in between. CDR3 length: 14 residues. Germline V gene sequence: CDR1 LGHNA, CDR2 YSLEER. For the CDR3, the DNA is TGCGCCAGCAGCCTACAGGGTTCGGGCACTGAAGCTTTCTTT. It encodes CASSLQGSGTEAFF.

The J gene is TRBJ2-2, the V gene TRBV10-1, with D possibly matching TRBD1 (6 bases). This CDR3 comprises 15 residues. Trimming removed 2 bases from V and 1 base from J, with 8 bases in between. Germline CDR1 WNHNN, CDR2 SYGVQD (reference sequence). CDR3 in amino acids: CASSEGQMNTGELFF. The CDR3 bases are TGCGCCAGCAGTGAGGGACAGATGAACACCGGGGAGCTGTTTTTT.

The chain carries TRBV5-1 and TRBJ2-1; D might be TRBD1 (6 bases). Germline CDR1 is SGHRS and CDR2 is YFSETQ. Trimming removed 0 bases from V and 6 bases from J, with 13 bases in between. The CDR3 runs 15 residues. The CDR3 region has the DNA TGCGCCAGCAGCTTGGCTGGGGACACCCTCAATGAGCAGTTCTTC. It yields the protein CASSLAGDTLNEQFF.

This clone has just a few counts. The CDR3 reads CASSLGDRVTYTF. The CDR3 bases are TGTGCCAGCAGTTTAGGAGACAGGGTGACCTACACCTTC. The chain combines TRBV28 with TRBJ1-2; TRBD1 agrees at 7 bases. Per germline, CDR1 MDHEN and CDR2 SYDVKM. This CDR3 spans 13 amino acids. Trimming removed 2 bases from V and 10 bases from J; junction bases left unmatched: 7.

V is TRBV10-1 and J is TRBJ2-3, with 11 bases that match TRBD2. With V trimmed by 5 bases and J by 2 bases, 3 bases remained unmatched. The CDR3 totals 15 residues. The germline V gene encodes CDR1 WNHNN and CDR2 SYGVQD (reference sequence). CDR3 amino acids: CASSRLAGTTDTQYF. The CDR3 DNA sequence: TGCGCCAGCAGTAGACTAGCGGGGACCACAGATACGCAGTATTTT.

The V gene is TRBV27, the J gene TRBJ2-3; a weak D match, TRBD2 (6 bases). The V end was cut by 5 bases, the J end by 6 bases, with 15 bases between. The CDR3 is made up of 14 amino acids. Per germline, CDR1 MNHEY and CDR2 SMNVEV (reference sequence). The CDR3 spells CASSPYGSADTQYF. The CDR3 DNA reads as TGTGCCAGCAGTCCCTACGGGAGCGCGGATACGCAGTATTTT.

V is TRBV11-2 and J is TRBJ2-1; tentative D call: TRBD2 (5 bases). CDR3 length equals 13 residues. CDR1 is SGHAT, CDR2 FQNNGV, per germline. Trimming removed 5 bases from V and 7 bases from J, with 12 bases in between. The CDR3 spells CASSPPGKNEQFF. As DNA, the CDR3 is TGTGCCAGCAGCCCCCCGGGGAAGAATGAGCAGTTCTTC.

J is TRBJ2-7 and V is TRBV7-2; TRBD2 aligns across 9 bases. CDR1 and CDR2 from the germline V gene are SGHTA and FQGNSA. The V gene end was trimmed by 1 base and the J gene end by 5 bases; junction bases not matched to a gene: 12. This CDR3 is 17 amino acids long. The CDR3 DNA follows: TGTGCCAGCAGCTTAGGCCCTCGGCGGGGGGGCGGGAACGAGCAGTACTTC. Its translation is CASSLGPRRGGGNEQYF.

The chain is built from TRBV13 and TRBJ1-2, with 7 bases fitting TRBD1. The CDR3 is made up of 13 amino acids. CDR1 PRHDT and CDR2 FYEKMQ come from the germline V gene (reference sequence). Unmatched junction bases numbered 0, after V lost 2 bases and J lost 3 bases. CDR3: CASSLQGDYGYTF. CDR3 coding DNA: TGTGCCAGCAGCTTACAGGGGGACTATGGCTACACCTTC.

The CDR3 reads CASSRTGTPPDTQYF. In DNA, the CDR3 is TGTGCCAGCAGCCGGACCGGGACTCCGCCAGATACGCAGTATTTT. The rearrangement joins TRBV16 to TRBJ2-3; tentatively, D is TRBD2 (6 bases). This CDR3 is 15 amino acids long. V lost 4 bases to trimming and J lost 4 bases, with 15 bases between them. CDR1 KGHSY and CDR2 FQNENV come from the germline V gene.

The CDR3 DNA reads TGTGCCACCAAGGGGGCCCCCACCGGGGAGCTGTTTTTT. Translating it yields CATKGAPTGELFF. The chain uses TRBV30 and TRBJ2-2, with 7 bases that match TRBD1. Germline assignment: CDR1 GTSNPN and CDR2 SVGIG (reference sequence). Losses at the gene ends were 8 bases for V and 4 bases for J; bases not matched to a gene: 7. The CDR3 is made up of 13 amino acids.

This chain uses TRBV6-2 or TRBV6-3 with TRBJ2-5, with D unresolved. CDR3 length equals 12 residues. V lost 3 bases to trimming and J lost 2 bases, with 4 bases between them. Germline V CDR1 and CDR2: MNHEY, SVGEGT. Written as DNA, the CDR3 is TGTGCCAGCAGTTATCGGCAAGAGACCCAGTACTTC. This translates into CASSYRQETQYF.

The chain uses TRBV19 and TRBJ2-1; weak D call: TRBD1 (5 bases). There are 15 residues in the CDR3. Germline CDR1 is LNHDA and CDR2 is SQIVND (reference sequence). V gave up 1 base and J gave up 4 bases, with 11 bases separating them. The CDR3 spells CASSIAGREYNEQFF. The CDR3 DNA is TGTGCCAGTAGTATAGCCGGCAGGGAATACAATGAGCAGTTCTTC.

The rearrangement joins TRBV3-1 (or the pseudogene TRBV3-2) to TRBJ1-1; 7 bases are shared with TRBD1. The J segment lost 4 bases and the V segment lost 3 bases, leaving 2 bases of the junction unmatched. The CDR3 covers 13 residues. Germline lookup yields CDR1 LGHDT and CDR2 YNNKEL (reference sequence). The CDR3 DNA follows: TGTGCCAGCAGCCAGACAGGGTCCACTGAAGCTTTCTTT. The encoded protein is CASSQTGSTEAFF.

V gene TRBV5-1 combines with J gene TRBJ1-4; 7 bases fit TRBD1. There are 14 residues in the CDR3. V was clipped by 6 bases and J by 2 bases; unmatched bases: 4. From germline, CDR1 is SGHRS and CDR2 YFSETQ. The CDR3 reads CASKGTDTNEKLFF. The DNA of the CDR3 is TGCGCCAGCAAGGGGACAGACACTAATGAAAAACTGTTTTTT.

The rearrangement uses TRBV5-4 and TRBJ2-2; D gene unclear. Between the trimmed V and J ends, which lost 7 bases and 1 base, there was a span of 11 bases. CDR3 length equals 14 residues. Germline V gene lookup returns CDR1 SGHNT and CDR2 YYREEE (reference sequence). This CDR3 is CASARDLNTGELFF. The CDR3 DNA follows: TGTGCCAGCGCAAGAGATTTGAACACCGGGGAGCTGTTTTTT.

The V gene is TRBV6-5, the J gene TRBJ2-7; no clear D. The length of the CDR3 is 14 residues. Germline lookup yields CDR1 MNHEY and CDR2 SVGAGI. V lost 11 bases, J lost 3 bases, and 20 bases lay in between. The DNA of the CDR3 is TGTGCCTCAGCCTCCGATGCGGTACGCTACGAGCAGTACTTC. Translating gives CASASDAVRYEQYF.

The chain employs TRBV20-1 and TRBJ2-7; D may be TRBD2 (5 bases). CDR1 is DFQATT, CDR2 SNEGSKA, per germline (reference sequence). This CDR3 has 11 residues. Trimming left V 6 bases short and J 7 bases short, with 13 bases between. The CDR3, as DNA: TGCAGTGCACCCGGGGTCGGGGAGCAGTACTTC. Amino acids: CSAPGVGEQYF.